The entry below gives a single T cell receptor (beta chain) sequence along with its context. Its matching antigen is unknown. The CDR3 length is 15 residues. The V gene lost 4 bases and the J gene lost 1 base, with 11 bases spanning the gap. Germline lookup yields CDR1 SGHNT and CDR2 YYREEE (reference sequence). The data stem from a study of radiotherapy plus CTLA-4 blockade in lung cancer. Focal radiation and CTLA-4 blockade (ipilimumab) were tested in chemo-refractory metastatic non-small-cell lung cancer patients. Produced via immunoSEQ multiplex PCR; TCRdb's table is partial and in-frame only. The sample yields some 110,000 clones, 70% to 85% seen once. Study-wide findings and caveats: Response was reportedly best predicted by early blood T cell clone dynamics, with interferon-beta. Peripheral blood showed expansion of tumor-derived TCR clones after radiotherapy and ipilimumab.

V is TRBV5-4 and J is TRBJ2-2; D not certain. The sequence was obtained from a human donor with non-small cell lung cancer that progressed on radiotherapy plus ipilimumab. Some clones in this sample may be carry-over from other donors' samples. The sequencing here drew on peripheral blood, taken from a patient treated with radiotherapy plus ipilimumab. CDR3 protein: CASSRVGLNTGELFF. As DNA, the CDR3 is TGTGCCAGCAGCCGGGTGGGCCTGAACACCGGGGAGCTGTTTTTT.